Listed below are T cell receptor beta chains from one sample, sequenced in a study of cytomegalovirus exposure and HLA in healthy donors. The data were produced by immunoSEQ multiplex PCR, yet TCRdb's version contains in-frame clones alone and is incomplete. The sample carries under 150,000 clones, about 80% recorded once. The material sequenced was PBMCs. The receptors were sampled from a man between 25 and 39 years old in good health and CMV-seronegative. The CDR3 runs from the conserved cysteine through the conserved F or W. D genes are given only for firm matches. Rows give clone size only sometimes, using once, few, many, or a class for an expanded clone.

abundance	v_gene	j_gene	d_gene	CDR3nt	CDR3aa
.	TRBV4-1	TRBJ2-1	.	TGCGCCAGCAGCCAAGAGGCAACGTACACCTACAATGAGCAGTTCTTC	CASSQEATYTYNEQFF
.	TRBV28	TRBJ2-7	TRBD2	TGTGCCAGCACCGGAGCAGGAGCGGGAGTGCACGAGCAGTACTTC	CASTGAGAGVHEQYF
.	TRBV5-4	TRBJ2-3	TRBD2	TGTGCCAGCAGCTGGGGGGGAAGGAGCACAGATACGCAGTATTTT	CASSWGGRSTDTQYF
.	TRBV2	TRBJ2-6	.	TGTGCCAGCAGGAAGGGGTCGGGGGCCAACGTCCTGACTTTC	CASRKGSGANVLTF
.	TRBV29-1	TRBJ2-1	.	TGCAGCAAAACCAGTTACAATGAGCAGTTCTTC	CSKTSYNEQFF
.	TRBV20-1	TRBJ1-2	.	TGCAGTGCTAGAGTGGCCGATGGCTACACCTTC	CSARVADGYTF
.	TRBV4-2	TRBJ2-3	TRBD1	TGTGCCAGCAGCCAAGATTTAGGGACAGGGAGTGGTGCGCAGTATTTT	CASSQDLGTGSGAQYF
few	TRBV5-6	TRBJ1-4	.	TGTGCCAGCAGCTCCCCGACTATTGAAAAACTGTTTTTT	CASSSPTIEKLFF
.	TRBV4-1	TRBJ1-4	.	TGCGCCAGCAGCCGCCAGGGGAAGTTAAATGAAAAACTGTTTTTT	CASSRQGKLNEKLFF
.	TRBV9	TRBJ1-4	.	TGTGCCAGCAGCGTGGGATCAGGGGCCCTGGGGGAAAAACTGTTTTTT	CASSVGSGALGEKLFF
once	TRBV6-5	TRBJ1-1	.	TGTGCCAGCAGTCCCAATAGGCAGGGGCTGGGGGCTTTCTTT	CASSPNRQGLGAFF
.	TRBV5-1	TRBJ2-2	TRBD1	TGCGCCAGCAGCTCGACAGGGGCCGGGGAGCTGTTTTTT	CASSSTGAGELFF
.	TRBV27	TRBJ2-1	TRBD2	TGTGCCAGCTGGCGGCTAGCGGACAATGAGCAGTTCTTC	CASWRLADNEQFF
.	TRBV2	TRBJ2-1	.	TGTGCCAGCAGGGCCCTGGCCCTCTACAATGAGCAGTTCTTC	CASRALALYNEQFF
few	TRBV29-1	TRBJ2-7	TRBD1	TGCAGCGTTGTCCAGACAGGGGTCACCGAGCAGTACTTC	CSVVQTGVTEQYF
few	TRBV28	TRBJ2-7	TRBD2	TGTGCCAGCAGTAGCGGGGGCGGCTACGAGCAGTACTTC	CASSSGGGYEQYF
.	TRBV2	TRBJ2-3	TRBD2	TGTGCCAGCTTACTGTCTAGCGGGATTAGAAGAGATACGCAGTATTTT	CASLLSSGIRRDTQYF
.	TRBV9	TRBJ2-7	.	TGTGCCAGCAGCGTATCCGGGACACACTCCTACGAGCAGTACTTC	CASSVSGTHSYEQYF
.	TRBV7-8	TRBJ1-1	.	TGTGCCAGCAACTTAGCGGGGGGGGTGGGTAGAACTGAAGCTTTCTTT	CASNLAGGVGRTEAFF
.	TRBV19	TRBJ2-2	.	TGTGCCAGTAGTATTGGTCGCTACCCCACCGGGGAGCTGTTTTTT	CASSIGRYPTGELFF
.	TRBV19	TRBJ2-1	.	TGTGCCAGTAGTATAGGACAGTTCAATGAGCAGTTCTTC	CASSIGQFNEQFF
.	TRBV11-1	TRBJ2-1	.	TGTGCCAGCAGCTTACGGCAGGGATCCTACAATGAGCAGTTCTTC	CASSLRQGSYNEQFF
.	TRBV11-2	TRBJ2-1	.	TGTGCCAGCAGCTTTCTCGAGGCCCGGACAGAGCAGTTCTTC	CASSFLEARTEQFF
few	TRBV6-1	TRBJ1-5	TRBD1	TGTGCCAGCAGTGATGTGAACAGGGGTAGCAATCAGCCCCAGCATTTT	CASSDVNRGSNQPQHF
.	TRBV27	TRBJ1-2	.	TGTGCCAGCAGTTTGGGTCGGGGATCTAACTATGGCTACACCTTC	CASSLGRGSNYGYTF
few	TRBV23-1	TRBJ1-5	TRBD1	TGCGCCAGCAGTCACGGACAGGGCAATAGCAATCAGCCCCAGCATTTT	CASSHGQGNSNQPQHF
.	TRBV6-6	TRBJ2-3	TRBD1	TGTGCCAGCAGTTACTCGACGACAGGGTTGGAAGATACGCAGTATTTT	CASSYSTTGLEDTQYF
.	TRBV5-1	TRBJ1-3	TRBD1	TGCGCCAGCAGCTTGGTATCGACAGGGGGCTCTGGAAACACCATATATTTT	CASSLVSTGGSGNTIYF
few	TRBV6-1	TRBJ1-5	TRBD1	TGTGCCAGCAGGACTAGCCCAGGGGGCGGTCAGCCCCAGCATTTT	CASRTSPGGGQPQHF
few	TRBV10-3	TRBJ1-1	.	TGTGCCATCAGTGAGCCACATTCTCCGGACATGAACACTGAAGCTTTCTTT	CAISEPHSPDMNTEAFF
.	TRBV27	TRBJ2-7	TRBD2	TGTGCCAGCAGTTTATCAACCGGGGGGGCCGGCGAGCAGTACTTC	CASSLSTGGAGEQYF
few	TRBV4-2	TRBJ2-7	TRBD2	TGTGCCAGCAGCCAAGCACTAGCGGGAGTTGGGGAGCAGTACTTC	CASSQALAGVGEQYF
.	TRBV19	TRBJ2-3	.	TGTGCCAGTAGTGCGAGTTCAGATACGCAGTATTTT	CASSASSDTQYF
.	TRBV7-9	TRBJ1-1	.	TGTGCCAGCAGCTCCGGACAGAGGGGCACGGACACTGAAGCTTTCTTT	CASSSGQRGTDTEAFF
.	TRBV27	TRBJ2-3	TRBD2	TGTGCCAGCAACCCGACCCGACTAGCGGGGGGGCGCGATACGCAGTATTTT	CASNPTRLAGGRDTQYF
.	TRBV27	TRBJ1-6	TRBD1	TGTGCCAGCAGTCCTAACCCACAGGGGGGTCTGCGTTCACCCCTCCACTTT	CASSPNPQGGLRSPLHF
.	TRBV28	TRBJ2-3	TRBD2	TGTGCCAGCAGTCTCTTGGGAGCGGGAGGGCCGGATACGCAGTATTTT	CASSLLGAGGPDTQYF
.	TRBV14	TRBJ1-2	.	TGTGCCAGCAGCCACAGGGAGGCCTCCTATGGCTACACCTTC	CASSHREASYGYTF
.	TRBV6-1	TRBJ1-5	.	TGTGCCAGCAGTGTACAGGGTACTCAGCCCCAGCATTTT	CASSVQGTQPQHF
.	TRBV6-4	TRBJ1-6	TRBD1	TGTGCCAGCAGTGACAACAGGGGACGTTTTAATTCACCCCTCCACTTT	CASSDNRGRFNSPLHF
.	TRBV25-1	TRBJ1-5	.	TGCGCTCCACGGGCTAGCAATCAGCCCCAGAATTTT	CAPRASNQPQNF
.	TRBV19	TRBJ2-1	.	TGTGCCAGTAGTATAGCTAGGAACAATGAGCAGTTCTTC	CASSIARNNEQFF
few	TRBV2	TRBJ1-2	.	TGTGCCAGCAGAGCCCCGGGACGGCTCGGAGGGGGCTACACCTTC	CASRAPGRLGGGYTF
.	TRBV7-9	TRBJ2-7	.	TGTGCCAGCAGCCCAGGAACCTACGAGCAGTACTTC	CASSPGTYEQYF
.	TRBV14	TRBJ2-7	TRBD1	TGTGCCAGCAGCCAAGTCCGGGGGACAGGGCGCTCCTACGAGCAGTACTTC	CASSQVRGTGRSYEQYF